This is a list of T cell receptor beta chains from one sample in a study of blood T cells in healthy people across ages. A single record per CDR3 protein comes from TCRdb applying MiXCR to the 5' RACE reads. The table shows hundreds of thousands of distinct CDR3 sequences, with roughly half occurring only once. The sequencing sample was made of blood. Every receptor here comes from a woman older than 75 in good health. The CDR3 runs from the conserved cysteine through the conserved F or W. A D gene is named only where the DNA matches it firmly. Clone size, where shown, is once, few, many, or a class for clones that have expanded.

V	D	J	size	CDR3	DNA
TRBV5-1	NA	TRBJ2-4	many	CASSLRPAGRWKAKNIQYF	TGCGCCAGCAGCTTGAGGCCAGCAGGGCGGTGGAAGGCCAAAAACATTCAGTACTTC
TRBV12-3/TRBV12-4	TRBD2	TRBJ2-1	few	CASTPRLARNEQFF	TGTGCCAGCACCCCTCGACTAGCTAGAAATGAGCAGTTCTTC
TRBV7-2	NA	TRBJ2-5	NA	CTSSYYTSDEQYF	TGTACCAGCAGCTACTATACGTCCGATGAGCAGTACTTC
TRBV3-1	NA	TRBJ2-7	many	CASSQTGTWYEQYF	TGTGCCAGCAGCCAAACCGGGACATGGTACGAGCAGTACTTC
TRBV28	TRBD2	TRBJ2-4	NA	CASSLWGVGREPAKNIQYF	TGTGCCAGCAGTTTATGGGGGGTTGGGCGGGAGCCGGCCAAAAACATTCAGTACTTC
TRBV10-3	TRBD1	TRBJ2-7	NA	CAIRQGSEQYF	TGTGCCATCAGACAGGGGTCCGAGCAGTACTTC
TRBV20-1	NA	TRBJ2-7	NA	CSATDSTYEQYF	TGCAGTGCTACAGACAGTACCTACGAGCAGTACTTC
TRBV3-1	NA	TRBJ1-1	few	CASSQPRGGGNTEAFF	TGTGCCAGCAGCCAACCCCGGGGCGGAGGGAACACTGAAGCTTTCTTT
TRBV19	NA	TRBJ2-5	NA	CASSNRGTGETQYF	TGTGCCAGTAGTAACCGGGGAACCGGAGAGACCCAGTACTTC
TRBV6-1	NA	TRBJ1-5	many	CASSEIRSSPQHF	TGTGCCAGCAGTGAGATTCGTTCGTCGCCCCAGCATTTT
TRBV28	NA	TRBJ1-4	NA	CASSTGLGEKLFF	TGTGCCAGTAGCACAGGGCTGGGGGAAAAACTGTTTTTT
TRBV13	TRBD1	TRBJ2-7	once	CASSLRDRGEQYF	TGTGCCAGCAGCTTAAGGGACAGAGGCGAGCAGTACTTC
TRBV7-9	TRBD2	TRBJ2-7	many	CASSQGLAEFYEQYF	TGTGCCAGCAGCCAAGGACTAGCGGAGTTCTACGAGCAGTACTTC
TRBV9	TRBD2	TRBJ2-1	once	CASSASFAGGLNEQFF	TGTGCCAGCAGCGCTTCGTTCGCGGGGGGGCTTAATGAGCAGTTCTTC
TRBV15	TRBD1	TRBJ1-4	NA	CATSTNRGLGEKLFF	TGTGCCACCAGCACAAACAGGGGTCTGGGTGAAAAACTGTTTTTT
TRBV6-5	NA	TRBJ2-7	NA	CASSYSDQGYEQYF	TGTGCCAGCAGTTACTCAGATCAGGGCTACGAGCAGTACTTC
TRBV28	NA	TRBJ2-5	NA	CASTSISRVTTGTLYF	TGTGCCAGCACATCGATATCAAGAGTTACTACCGGGACGCTGTACTTC
TRBV6-5	NA	TRBJ1-2	NA	CASSRPPYGYTF	TGTGCCAGCTCCCGGCCTCCATATGGCTACACCTTC
TRBV9	NA	TRBJ2-1	NA	CASSVAGGRRGYNEQFF	TGTGCCAGCAGCGTAGCCGGGGGAAGGCGGGGATACAATGAGCAGTTCTTC
TRBV6-5	NA	TRBJ2-3	NA	CASSYGELSTDTQYF	TGTGCCAGCAGTTACGGGGAATTAAGCACAGATACGCAGTATTTT
TRBV2	NA	TRBJ2-3	few	CATSQWADTQYF	TGTGCCACCAGTCAGTGGGCAGATACGCAGTATTTT
TRBV6-1	NA	TRBJ1-4	few	CASGGRGRSNEKLFF	TGTGCCAGCGGAGGCAGGGGAAGATCTAATGAAAAACTGTTTTTT
TRBV4-1	TRBD2	TRBJ2-5	NA	CASSQDPLAKETQYF	TGCGCCAGCAGCCAAGACCCACTAGCGAAAGAGACCCAGTACTTC
TRBV7-9	NA	TRBJ2-3	NA	CASRLRASSTDTQYF	TGTGCCAGCAGACTCAGGGCATCCTCGACAGATACGCAGTATTTT
TRBV12-3/TRBV12-4	NA	TRBJ2-2	NA	CASILSGEAGGELFF	TGTGCCAGCATCCTAAGCGGAGAAGCGGGCGGGGAGCTGTTTTTT
TRBV5-1	NA	TRBJ1-3	few	CASSLDTGLGNTIYF	TGCGCCAGCAGCTTGGATACAGGGCTCGGAAACACCATATATTTT
TRBV7-9	TRBD2	TRBJ2-2	NA	CASSPSGDNTGELFF	TGTGCCAGCAGCCCTAGCGGAGATAACACCGGGGAGCTGTTTTTT
TRBV3-1	NA	TRBJ2-5	few	CASSQAPEPEETQYF	TGTGCCAGCAGCCAAGCCCCTGAGCCCGAAGAGACCCAGTACTTC
TRBV20-1	NA	TRBJ1-6	few	CSARSLGGVNSPLHF	TGCAGTGCTAGATCTCTAGGGGGGGTTAATTCACCCCTCCACTTT
TRBV20-1	NA	TRBJ1-5	NA	CSAVLLTHGSQFNQPQHF	TGCAGTGCAGTCCTTTTGACCCACGGCTCCCAATTCAATCAGCCCCAGCATTTT
TRBV7-9	TRBD1	TRBJ1-2	NA	CASSSWDRDDYGYTF	TGTGCCAGCAGCTCCTGGGACAGGGATGACTATGGCTACACCTTC
TRBV20-1	NA	TRBJ2-1	NA	CSANSHNEQFF	TGCAGTGCTAACTCGCACAATGAGCAGTTCTTC
TRBV9	TRBD1	TRBJ1-2	NA	CASSGELDRGNYGYTF	TGTGCCAGCAGCGGCGAATTGGACAGGGGTAACTATGGCTACACCTTC
TRBV20-1	NA	TRBJ2-3	many	CSLAGGDTQYF	TGCAGCCTTGCGGGTGGAGATACGCAGTATTTT
TRBV29-1	TRBD1	TRBJ1-2	NA	CSVVGQGIGYTF	TGCAGCGTTGTGGGACAGGGGATTGGCTACACCTTC
TRBV12-3/TRBV12-4	NA	TRBJ2-1	NA	CASSPHLGVDNEQFF	TGTGCCAGCAGTCCGCACCTAGGGGTCGACAATGAGCAGTTCTTC
TRBV5-1	TRBD1	TRBJ2-4	NA	CASSSTGENKNIQYF	TGCGCCAGCAGTTCGACAGGGGAAAACAAAAACATTCAGTACTTC
TRBV28	TRBD1	TRBJ1-6	many	CASATGPVYNSPLHF	TGTGCCAGTGCGACAGGGCCCGTTTATAATTCACCCCTCCACTTT
TRBV20-1	TRBD2	TRBJ2-3	NA	CSATTERGFEGDTQYF	TGCAGTGCCACTACAGAGCGGGGGTTCGAGGGAGATACGCAGTATTTT
TRBV11-2	NA	TRBJ2-3	NA	CASSPGLSTGTQYF	TGTGCCAGCAGCCCCGGACTCTCCACAGGTACGCAGTATTTT
TRBV10-3	TRBD2	TRBJ2-5	NA	CAISHPGLAGDNNEQYF	TGTGCCATCAGCCATCCGGGACTAGCGGGAGACAACAATGAGCAGTACTTC
TRBV5-1	TRBD1	TRBJ2-5	NA	CASSSTGQKDNEQYF	TGCGCCAGCAGCTCTACGGGACAGAAAGACAATGAGCAGTACTTC
TRBV11-2	TRBD2	TRBJ2-3	many	CASTRTSLAGGRNTQYF	TGTGCCAGCACCCGCACCTCCCTAGCGGGGGGTCGCAATACGCAGTATTTT
TRBV20-1	TRBD1	TRBJ1-2	NA	CSARGGGGQAFYGYTF	TGCAGTGCTAGAGGGGGAGGGGGACAGGCATTCTATGGCTACACCTTC
TRBV7-8	NA	TRBJ1-6	NA	CASSLDPRQALTNSPPHF	TGTGCCAGCAGCTTAGATCCTCGACAGGCACTGACAAATTCACCCCCCCACTTT
TRBV5-1	NA	TRBJ1-1	NA	CASSSQGSKNTEAFF	TGCGCCAGCAGCTCACAGGGTTCCAAGAACACTGAAGCTTTCTTT
TRBV28	TRBD2	TRBJ2-1	NA	CASSLGLAGTVNEQFF	TGTGCCAGCAGTTTGGGACTAGCGGGAACGGTCAATGAGCAGTTCTTC
TRBV7-2	NA	TRBJ1-2	few	CASSPDQNRGYTF	TGTGCCAGCAGCCCGGACCAGAACCGGGGCTACACCTTC
TRBV12-3/TRBV12-4	TRBD2	TRBJ2-1	many	CASSPIAGGYNEQFF	TGTGCCAGCAGTCCTATAGCGGGGGGGTACAATGAGCAGTTCTTC
TRBV20-1	NA	TRBJ2-3	few	CSAFPSGDTQYF	TGCAGTGCTTTTCCATCGGGGGATACGCAGTATTTT